A single T cell receptor beta chain is shown here with its context. Antigen: not known. This sample stems from a study of monozygotic twins with cystic fibrosis. The CDR3 totals 19 residues. Germline V gene lookup returns CDR1 SGHVS and CDR2 FQNEAQ. The V and J ends lost 5 bases and 6 bases, in that order; junction bases with no gene match: 18. Only in-frame clones appear in the TCRdb table, and some are missing; sequencing was by immunoSEQ multiplex PCR. This table has 11,000 to 15,000 clones, more than 75% appearing once. General study findings and limits: Monozygotic CF twins shared more identical nucleotide clonotypes than unrelated patients. Median Simpson clonality of approximately 0.0088 suggested naive T cells predominated. Shared CDR3 numbers were not associated with age, concordance or severity.

Material: blood. The sequence derives from a boy aged 5-17 years with cystic fibrosis. The chain is built from TRBV7-8 and TRBJ2-1; 11 nucleotides line up with TRBD2. This CDR3 is CASSPRVGLAVMLGNEQFF. CDR3 sequence (DNA): TGTGCCAGCAGCCCTAGGGTGGGACTAGCGGTGATGTTAGGCAATGAGCAGTTCTTC.